The 27 T cell receptor beta chains below were found in one sample sequenced in a study of blood T cell repertoires in COVID-19. TCRdb keeps only in-frame clones here, not all; method: immunoSEQ multiplex PCR. The data contain roughly 360,000 clones, roughly 80% of them singletons. Sequenced input: PBMCs or T cells enriched from blood (not recorded which). The receptors derive from a woman in her fifties or sixties who had recovered from COVID-19.

The V gene is TRBV25-1, the J gene TRBJ1-6, with a weak D call TRBD1 (5 bases). Germline loops: CDR1 MGHDK, CDR2 SYGVNS. The CDR3 consists of 15 residues. V was clipped by 3 bases and J by 4 bases, with 10 bases between them. The CDR3 region is CASSDSQVYNSPLHF. As DNA, the CDR3 is TGTGCCAGCAGTGACTCACAGGTGTATAATTCACCCCTCCACTTT.

The V gene is TRBV7-2, the J gene TRBJ1-1; tentatively, D is TRBD1 (5 bases). CDR1 is SGHTA and CDR2 is FQGNSA in the germline V gene. This CDR3 has 14 residues. Trimming stripped 2 bases from V and 5 bases from J, with 12 bases between. As DNA, the CDR3 is TGTGCCAGCAGCTTACCTTCCAGGGTTACTGAAGCTTTCTTT. Its translation is CASSLPSRVTEAFF.

The rearrangement uses TRBV6-1 and TRBJ2-7; 12 bases are a match to TRBD2. Germline lookup yields CDR1 MNHNS and CDR2 SASEGT. The CDR3 covers 18 residues. Trimming cost V 2 bases and J 6 bases; bases outside gene matches: 14. The CDR3 nucleotides read TGTGCCAGCAGTGAACGACTAGCGGGAGAGCCTTTTCGTAGCGAGCAGTACTTC. Translated, it gives CASSERLAGEPFRSEQYF.

The CDR3 spells CASSQPPGLGGEQFF. CDR3 nucleotides: TGTGCCAGCAGCCAACCACCGGGACTTGGGGGTGAGCAGTTCTTC. The chain employs TRBV3-1 (or the pseudogene TRBV3-2) and TRBJ2-1; possibly TRBD2 for D (6 bases). V was shortened by 2 bases and J by 9 bases, with 17 bases between the two germline ends. The V gene's germline CDR1 is LGHDT and CDR2 YNNKEL (reference sequence). The CDR3 runs to 15 residues.

The CDR3 DNA follows: TGTGCCAGTAACCCCCAGGGGGTTATGAACACTGAAGCTTTCTTT. This sequence encodes CASNPQGVMNTEAFF. This chain links TRBV19 with TRBJ1-1; 7 bases match TRBD1. CDR3 size: 15 residues. The ends lost 7 bases at V and 0 bases at J; junction bases unmatched: 8. Germline values: CDR1 LNHDA, CDR2 SQIVND (reference sequence).

The chain links TRBV4-2 to TRBJ2-1, with 10 bases that match TRBD2. This CDR3 is built from 16 residues. V lost 2 bases to trimming and J lost 2 bases; unmatched junction nucleotides: 3. In germline, CDR1 is LGHNA, CDR2 YNFKEQ. CDR3 loop: CASSQQSGGAYNEQFF. The CDR3 coding sequence is TGTGCCAGCAGCCAACAAAGCGGGGGGGCCTACAATGAGCAGTTCTTC.

V is TRBV19 and J is TRBJ1-5, with 9 bases that match TRBD1. The CDR3 has 15 residues. CDR1 LNHDA and CDR2 SQIVND come from the germline V gene (reference sequence). After removal of 5 bases from V and 6 bases from J, the junction contained 8 bases not matched to a gene. In DNA, the CDR3 is TGTGCCAGTAGTGAAACACAGGGGGCAGGTCAGCCCCAGCATTTT. Residues: CASSETQGAGQPQHF.

In regard to this clone: A read error may produce the germline difference seen at one junction end. The rearrangement joins TRBV7-2 to TRBJ2-3; D unresolved. Looked up from germline, CDR1 is SGHTA and CDR2 is FQGNSA. The CDR3 is 10 amino acids. The CDR3 nucleotides are TGTGCCAGCAGCCCCTACCCCCTTTTTTTT. Protein: CASSPYPLFF.

This sequence joins TRBV6-2 or TRBV6-3 and TRBJ1-1, with unresolved D. CDR1 is MNHEY and CDR2 is SVGEGT in the germline V gene. V was shortened by 2 bases and J by 1 base, with 11 bases between the two germline ends. The CDR3 covers 15 residues. CDR3 coding DNA: TGTGCCAGCAGTTACCAGGTGATCCCGAACACTGAAGCTTTCTTT. Amino acids: CASSYQVIPNTEAFF.

The V gene is TRBV6-5, the J gene TRBJ2-7; 7 positions match TRBD1. CDR3 length: 14 residues. The J segment lost 4 bases and the V segment lost 6 bases, leaving 9 bases of the junction unmatched. Germline assignment: CDR1 MNHEY and CDR2 SVGAGI. The CDR3 here is CASSTTGARYEQYF. In DNA form, the CDR3 reads TGTGCCAGCAGCACCACAGGGGCGCGATACGAGCAGTACTTC.

The V gene is TRBV11-3, the J gene TRBJ2-7; no reliable D call. V was pared by 1 base and J by 6 bases, with 13 bases between. Germline V gives CDR1 SGHNT, CDR2 YENEEA. The CDR3 extends over 14 amino acids. This CDR3 is CASSLGQEGGEQYF. CDR3 coding DNA: TGTGCCAGCAGCTTAGGGCAGGAAGGTGGCGAGCAGTACTTC.

In nucleotides, the CDR3 is TGTGCCAGCAGTTTCCTGACAGGGTTTACTAACTATGGCTACACCTTC. Translated, it gives CASSFLTGFTNYGYTF. The chain joins TRBV27 to TRBJ1-2, with 7 positions matching TRBD1. Germline loops: CDR1 MNHEY, CDR2 SMNVEV (reference sequence). The CDR3 runs to 16 residues. V gave up 3 bases and J gave up 0 bases; unmatched junction bases: 7.

J is TRBJ1-2 and V is TRBV7-8; the match to TRBD1 covers 9 bases. The CDR3 totals 16 residues. Germline trimming cut 4 bases from V and 5 bases from J; bases unmatched to any gene: 11. The germline V gene has CDR1 SGHVS and CDR2 FQNEAQ. CDR3 region: CASSSQGTGKLYGYTF. DNA for the CDR3: TGTGCCAGCAGCTCCCAAGGGACAGGGAAACTATATGGCTACACCTTC.

This clone was found once. The chain links TRBV19 to TRBJ1-4; D is possibly TRBD1 (6 bases). Trimming cost V 8 bases and J 5 bases, with 15 bases left between them. This CDR3 has 14 residues. The germline CDR1 and CDR2 sequences are LNHDA and SQIVND (reference sequence). CDR3 nucleotides: TGTGCCAGTCGCCGGGACATGGGGAATGAAAAACTGTTTTTT. Residues: CASRRDMGNEKLFF.

This chain links TRBV27 with TRBJ1-1, with a possible D match to TRBD1 (6 bases). Trimming stripped 0 bases from V and 4 bases from J, with 12 bases between. CDR1 is MNHEY and CDR2 is SMNVEV in the germline V gene (reference sequence). This CDR3 is 15 amino acids long. The CDR3: CASSLSVGAGTEAFF. Written as DNA, the CDR3 is TGTGCCAGCAGTTTATCGGTGGGGGCTGGCACTGAAGCTTTCTTT.

CDR3 protein: CATSRDWEGATEAFF. The CDR3 DNA reads as TGTGCCACCAGCAGAGATTGGGAGGGAGCCACTGAAGCTTTCTTT. V and J are TRBV15 and TRBJ1-1; D is ambiguous. There are 15 residues in the CDR3. Between the trimmed V and J ends, which lost 0 bases and 4 bases, there was a span of 12 bases. Germline V gene lookup returns CDR1 LNHNV and CDR2 YYDKDF (reference sequence).

This clone has only one observation. This CDR3 reads CASRLTGGADEKLFF. For the CDR3, the DNA is TGTGCCAGCAGATTAACAGGGGGCGCAGATGAAAAACTGTTTTTT. This sequence joins TRBV7-9 and TRBJ1-4; the match to TRBD1 covers 9 bases. This CDR3 contains 15 residues. The trim removed 6 bases at V and 6 bases at J, leaving 8 bases unmatched. CDR1 is SEHNR and CDR2 is FQNEAQ in the germline V gene (reference sequence). The variable domain in full, completed from reference TRBV7-9 and TRBJ1-4, reads DTGVSQNPRHKITKRGQNVTFRCDPISEHNRLYWYRQTLGQGPEFLTYFQNEAQLEKSRLLSDRFSAERPKGSFSTLEIQRTEQGDSAMYLCASRLTGGADEKLFFGSGTQLSVL.

The V call is TRBV5-6, the J call TRBJ1-4; 10 bases align to TRBD1. The CDR3 spans 15 residues. V dropped 0 bases and J dropped 6; count of bases not matched to a gene: 2. The germline V gene encodes CDR1 SGHDT and CDR2 YYEEEE. The CDR3 region is CASSLATGGYEKLFF. Here the CDR3 DNA reads TGTGCCAGCAGCTTGGCGACAGGGGGCTATGAAAAACTGTTTTTT. The full variable domain, its missing parts supplied by reference TRBV5-6 and TRBJ1-4, is DAGVTQSPTHLIKTRGQQVTLRCSPKSGHDTVSWYQQALGQGPQFIFQYYEEEERQRGNFPDRFSGHQFPNYSSELNVNALLLGDSALYLCASSLATGGYEKLFFGSGTQLSVL.

The V call is TRBV11-2, the J call TRBJ2-7, with 8 bases lining up with TRBD1. Germline-derived CDR1 and CDR2 are SGHAT and FQNNGV. The ends lost 4 bases at V and 3 bases at J; junction bases unmatched: 5. This CDR3 is built from 14 residues. CDR3 DNA sequence: TGTGCCAGCAGCTCCTGGACAGGGAGCTACGAGCAGTACTTC. Its translation is CASSSWTGSYEQYF.

The chain joins TRBV11-3 to TRBJ1-5; no clear D gene. The germline CDR1 and CDR2 sequences are SGHNT and YENEEA. This CDR3 spans 13 amino acids. Trimming removed 3 bases at V and 1 base at J, with 4 bases between. CDR3 residues: CASSLQSNQPQHF. DNA of the CDR3: TGTGCCAGCAGCTTGCAGAGCAATCAGCCCCAGCATTTT.

The rearrangement joins TRBV30 to TRBJ2-1; D might be TRBD2 (6 bases). The germline V gene has CDR1 GTSNPN and CDR2 SVGIG (reference sequence). Trimming took off 2 bases at V and 2 bases at J, with 10 bases between the two ends. This CDR3 contains 14 residues. This CDR3 reads CAWSTWEAYNEQFF. CDR3 DNA: TGTGCCTGGAGTACGTGGGAGGCCTACAATGAGCAGTTCTTC.

The CDR3 sequence is CASSLVVNYEQYF. The DNA for the CDR3 is TGCGCCAGCAGCTTGGTAGTAAACTACGAGCAGTACTTC. The chain uses TRBV5-1 and TRBJ2-7; D gene ambiguous. The CDR3 runs 13 residues. The germline V and J ends were trimmed by 0 bases and 3 bases, with 7 bases remaining between them. In germline, CDR1 is SGHRS, CDR2 YFSETQ. The entire variable domain, with the rest obtained from reference TRBV5-1 and TRBJ2-7, is as follows: KAGVTQTPRYLIKTRGQQVTLSCSPISGHRSVSWYQQTPGQGLQFLFEYFSETQRNKGNFPGRFSGRQFSNSRSEMNVSTLELGDSALYLCASSLVVNYEQYFGPGTRLTVT.

This clone was recorded once. This sequence joins TRBV9 and TRBJ2-2; D may be TRBD2 (5 bases). This CDR3 comprises 14 residues. Per the germline V gene, CDR1 is SGDLS and CDR2 is YYNGEE. V was trimmed by 1 base and J by 6 bases, leaving 10 bases between them. DNA for the CDR3: TGTGCCAGCAGCGTACTAGCAAGCGCCGGGGAGCTGTTTTTT. Translated, it gives CASSVLASAGELFF.

The chain combines TRBV4-2 with TRBJ2-3; TRBD2 aligns across 16 bases. This CDR3 contains 17 residues. Germline CDR1 LGHNA, CDR2 YNFKEQ. V shed 1 base, J shed 6 bases, and the junction held 4 bases outside the gene matches. Written as DNA, the CDR3 is TGTGCCAGCAGCCAAGCGGGACTAGCGGGGGGGCAGGATACGCAGTATTTT. Protein: CASSQAGLAGGQDTQYF.

V and J are TRBV29-1 and TRBJ1-3; D is unresolved. Between the trimmed V and J ends, which lost 4 bases and 0 bases, there was a span of 7 bases. The CDR3 length is 13 residues. Per germline, CDR1 SQVTM and CDR2 ANQGSEA. CDR3 residues: CSVATNSGNTIYF. As DNA, the CDR3 is TGCAGCGTTGCCACAAACTCTGGAAACACCATATATTTT.

The chain joins TRBV2 to TRBJ1-1, with no clear D. The CDR3 sequence is 11 residues long. V lost 4 bases to trimming and J lost 11 bases, with 11 bases between them. Looked up from germline, CDR1 is SNHLY and CDR2 is FYNNEI. The CDR3 sequence is CASSGSLEAFF. The DNA for the CDR3 is TGTGCCAGCAGTGGAAGCTTGGAGGCTTTCTTT.

The J gene is TRBJ2-1, the V gene TRBV9, with TRBD2 matching over 10 bases. Germline V gene sequence: CDR1 SGDLS, CDR2 YYNGEE. The J segment lost 9 bases and the V segment lost 1 base, leaving 7 bases of the junction unmatched. CDR3 length equals 15 residues. The CDR3 DNA reads TGTGCCAGCAGCGTATCGGAAGCGGGGGGGCCTGAGCAGTTCTTC. Encoded protein: CASSVSEAGGPEQFF.